The clone carrying this TCR beta chain has only a few counts. The data originate from a study of T cells after yellow fever vaccination. TCRdb called the 5' RACE reads again in MiXCR, with one record for every CDR3 protein. Counted here are just under 600,000 distinct CDR3 sequences, about 13% occurring once; the ten biggest clones make up over 11%. There are 15 residues in the CDR3. Trimming took 3 bases from V and 9 from J, leaving 15 bases between them. The source was PBMCs, collected on the day of the yellow fever booster vaccination. The sequence came from a man aged 25 to 40 who received the YFV17D yellow fever vaccine. The V call is TRBV12-3 or TRBV12-4, the J call TRBJ1-6, with D possibly TRBD1 on 6 matching bases. The CDR3 sequence is CASSFWGAQFSPLHF. CDR3 bases: TGTGCCAGCAGTTTCTGGGGGGCGCAATTTTCACCCCTCCACTTT.